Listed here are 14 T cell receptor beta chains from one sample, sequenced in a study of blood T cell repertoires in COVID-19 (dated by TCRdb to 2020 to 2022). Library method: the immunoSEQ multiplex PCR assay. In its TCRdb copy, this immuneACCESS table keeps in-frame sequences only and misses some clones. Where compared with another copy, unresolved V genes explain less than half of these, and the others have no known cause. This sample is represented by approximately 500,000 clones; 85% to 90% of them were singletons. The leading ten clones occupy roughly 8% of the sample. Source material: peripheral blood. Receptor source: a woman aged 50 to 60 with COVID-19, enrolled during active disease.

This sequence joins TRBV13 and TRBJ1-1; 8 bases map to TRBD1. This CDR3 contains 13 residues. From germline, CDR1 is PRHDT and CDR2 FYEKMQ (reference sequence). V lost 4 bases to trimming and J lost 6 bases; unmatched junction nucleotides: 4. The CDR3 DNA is TGTGCCAGCAGCTCAAGACAGGGGCCTGAAGCTTTCTTT. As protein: CASSSRQGPEAFF.

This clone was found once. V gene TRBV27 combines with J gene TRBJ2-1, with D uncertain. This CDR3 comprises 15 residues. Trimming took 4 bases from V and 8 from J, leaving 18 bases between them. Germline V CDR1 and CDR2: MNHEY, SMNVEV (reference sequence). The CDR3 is CASSSLPAVLDEQFF. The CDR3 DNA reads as TGTGCCAGCAGTTCGTTACCCGCCGTTTTAGATGAGCAGTTCTTC.

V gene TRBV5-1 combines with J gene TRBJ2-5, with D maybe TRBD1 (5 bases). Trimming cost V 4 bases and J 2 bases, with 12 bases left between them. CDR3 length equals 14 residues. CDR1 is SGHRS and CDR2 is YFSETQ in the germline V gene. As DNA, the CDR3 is TGCGCCAGCAGCCCAAGGGGCCCTCAAGAGACCCAGTACTTC. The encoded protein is CASSPRGPQETQYF.

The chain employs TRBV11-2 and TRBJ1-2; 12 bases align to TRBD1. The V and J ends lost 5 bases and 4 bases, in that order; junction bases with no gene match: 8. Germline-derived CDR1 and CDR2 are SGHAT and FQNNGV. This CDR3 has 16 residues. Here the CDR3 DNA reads TGTGCCAGCAGCCCTAGAGGGGACAGGGGGCCCTATGGCTACACCTTC. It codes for CASSPRGDRGPYGYTF.

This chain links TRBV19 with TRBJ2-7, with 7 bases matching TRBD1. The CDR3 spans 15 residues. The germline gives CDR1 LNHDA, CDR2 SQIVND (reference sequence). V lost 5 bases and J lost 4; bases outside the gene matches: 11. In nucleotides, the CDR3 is TGTGCCAGTAGTGTGACCCGGGACAGCGATTACGAGCAGTACTTC. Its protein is CASSVTRDSDYEQYF.

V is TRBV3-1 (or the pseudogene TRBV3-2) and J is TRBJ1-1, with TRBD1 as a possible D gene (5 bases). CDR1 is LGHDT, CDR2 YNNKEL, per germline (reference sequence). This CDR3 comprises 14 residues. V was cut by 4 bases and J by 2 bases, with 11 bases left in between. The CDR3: CASSPRRVNTEAFF. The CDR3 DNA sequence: TGTGCCAGCAGCCCCCGCAGGGTTAACACTGAAGCTTTCTTT.

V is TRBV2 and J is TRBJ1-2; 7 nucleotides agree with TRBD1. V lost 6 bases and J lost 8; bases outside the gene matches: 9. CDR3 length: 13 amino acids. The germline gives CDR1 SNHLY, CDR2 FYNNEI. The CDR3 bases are TGTGCCAGCAGACTCCACAGGGGTTTCGGCTACACCTTC. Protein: CASRLHRGFGYTF.

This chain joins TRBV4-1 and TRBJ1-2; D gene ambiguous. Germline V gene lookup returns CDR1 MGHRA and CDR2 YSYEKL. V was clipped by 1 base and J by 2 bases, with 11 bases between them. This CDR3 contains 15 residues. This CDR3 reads CASSQGPGSNYGYTF. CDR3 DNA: TGCGCCAGCAGCCAAGGCCCGGGGTCGAACTATGGCTACACCTTC.

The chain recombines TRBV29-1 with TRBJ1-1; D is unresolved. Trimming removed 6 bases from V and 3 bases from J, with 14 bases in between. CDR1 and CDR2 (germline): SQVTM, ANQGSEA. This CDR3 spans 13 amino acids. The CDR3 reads CSVRRGEYTEAFF. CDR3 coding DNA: TGCAGCGTACGACGCGGGGAGTACACTGAAGCTTTCTTT.

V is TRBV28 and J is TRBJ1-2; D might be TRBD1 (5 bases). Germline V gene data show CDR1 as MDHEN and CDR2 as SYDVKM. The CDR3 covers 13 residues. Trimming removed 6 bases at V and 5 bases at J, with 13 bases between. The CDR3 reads CASSFRAGYGYTF. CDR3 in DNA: TGTGCCAGCAGCTTCAGGGCAGGGTATGGCTACACCTTC.

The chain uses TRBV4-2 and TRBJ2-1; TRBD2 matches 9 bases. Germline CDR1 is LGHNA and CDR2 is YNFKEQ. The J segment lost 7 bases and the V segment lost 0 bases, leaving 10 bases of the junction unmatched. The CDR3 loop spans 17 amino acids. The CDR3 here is CASSQELGRGGGNEQFF. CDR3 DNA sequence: TGTGCCAGCAGCCAAGAATTGGGGCGGGGGGGCGGAAATGAGCAGTTCTTC.

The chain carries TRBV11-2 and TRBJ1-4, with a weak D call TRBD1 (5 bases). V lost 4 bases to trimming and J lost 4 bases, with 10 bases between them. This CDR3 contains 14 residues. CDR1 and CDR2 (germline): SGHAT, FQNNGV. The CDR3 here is CASSSWGVNEKLFF. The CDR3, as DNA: TGTGCCAGCAGCTCTTGGGGGGTTAATGAAAAACTGTTTTTT.

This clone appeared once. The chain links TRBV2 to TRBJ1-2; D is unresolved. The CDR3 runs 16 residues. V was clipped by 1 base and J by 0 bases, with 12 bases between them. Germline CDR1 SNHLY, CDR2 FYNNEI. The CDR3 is CASSEVVQAANYGYTF. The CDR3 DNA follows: TGTGCCAGCAGTGAAGTCGTTCAGGCCGCTAACTATGGCTACACCTTC.

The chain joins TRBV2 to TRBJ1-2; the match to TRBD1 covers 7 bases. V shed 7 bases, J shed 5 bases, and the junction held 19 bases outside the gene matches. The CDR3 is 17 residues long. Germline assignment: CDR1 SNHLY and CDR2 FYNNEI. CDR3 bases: TGTGCCAGCAAAGTTTGGGAAAACCGGGACAGCGGTTATGGCTACACCTTC. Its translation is CASKVWENRDSGYGYTF.